This TCR beta chain came from a study of blood T cell repertoires in COVID-19. Study background: The samples span acute and convalescent COVID-19 from the United States, Italy and Spain.

Original data processing: It was from reference gene primer amplification that nucleated cell counts were estimated. Produced via immunoSEQ multiplex PCR; TCRdb's table is partial and in-frame only. That table furnishes V, J and clone size, whereas the DNA furnished D and trimming. The table has some 150,000 clones, 86% seen once; the top ten hold approximately 4.5%. Looked up from germline, CDR1 is GTSNPN and CDR2 is SVGIG (reference sequence). Trimming took 3 bases from V and 7 from J; bases not matched to a gene: 17. This CDR3 region has 17 residues. This receptor was obtained from a man in his fifties who had recovered from COVID-19. The material sequenced was PBMCs or T cells enriched from blood (not recorded which). J is TRBJ2-2 and V is TRBV30; 7 nucleotides match TRBD1. CDR3 region: CAWRKGPGRGTIGELFF. The CDR3 bases are TGTGCCTGGAGAAAAGGTCCTGGCAGGGGGACGATCGGGGAGCTGTTTTTT. The whole variable domain, remainder taken from reference TRBV30 and TRBJ2-2, is SQTIHQWPATLVQPVGSPLSLECTVEGTSNPNLYWYRQAAGRGLQLLFYSVGIGQISSEVPQNLSASRPQDRQFILSSKKLLLSDSGFYLCAWRKGPGRGTIGELFFGEGSRLTVL.